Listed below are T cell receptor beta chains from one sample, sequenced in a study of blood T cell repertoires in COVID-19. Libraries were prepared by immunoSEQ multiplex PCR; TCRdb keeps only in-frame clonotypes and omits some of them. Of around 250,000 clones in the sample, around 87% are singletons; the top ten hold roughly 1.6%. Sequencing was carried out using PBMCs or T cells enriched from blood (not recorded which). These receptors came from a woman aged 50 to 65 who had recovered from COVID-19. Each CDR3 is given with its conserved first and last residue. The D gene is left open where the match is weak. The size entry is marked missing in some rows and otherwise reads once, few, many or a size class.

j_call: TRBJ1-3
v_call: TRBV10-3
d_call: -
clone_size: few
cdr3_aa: CAISDAGLGNTIYF
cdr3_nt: TGTGCCATCAGTGATGCAGGGCTCGGAAACACCATATATTTT

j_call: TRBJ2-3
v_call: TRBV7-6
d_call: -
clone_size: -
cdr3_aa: CASSFGTRDTQYF
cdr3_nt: TGTGCCAGCAGCTTTGGGACAAGAGATACGCAGTATTTT

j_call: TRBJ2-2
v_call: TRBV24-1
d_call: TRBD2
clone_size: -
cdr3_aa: CATQGTSGSNTGELFF
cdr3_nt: TGTGCCACCCAAGGGACTAGCGGGTCGAACACCGGGGAGCTGTTTTTT

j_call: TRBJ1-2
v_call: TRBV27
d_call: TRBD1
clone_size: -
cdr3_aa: CASSLAYRGQKSNYGYTF
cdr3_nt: TGTGCCAGCAGTTTGGCTTATAGGGGACAGAAATCTAACTATGGCTACACCTTC

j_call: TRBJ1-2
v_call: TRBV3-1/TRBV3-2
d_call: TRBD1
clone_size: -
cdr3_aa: CASALSGGFSYGYTF
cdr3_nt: TGTGCCAGCGCCCTCTCAGGGGGCTTTAGCTATGGCTACACCTTC

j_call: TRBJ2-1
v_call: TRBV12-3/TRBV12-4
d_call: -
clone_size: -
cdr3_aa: CASSSGSFNEQFF
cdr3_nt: TGTGCCAGCAGTAGCGGTAGTTTCAATGAGCAGTTCTTC

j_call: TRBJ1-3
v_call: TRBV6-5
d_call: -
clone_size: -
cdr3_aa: CASSTSGAGNTIYF
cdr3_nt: TGTGCCAGCAGTACCTCAGGGGCGGGAAACACCATATATTTT

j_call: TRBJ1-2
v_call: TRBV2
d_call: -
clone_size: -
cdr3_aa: CASSADSYGYTF
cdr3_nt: TGTGCCAGCAGCGCAGATTCCTATGGCTACACCTTC

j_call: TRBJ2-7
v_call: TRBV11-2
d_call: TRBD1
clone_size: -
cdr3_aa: CASSIRQGAYEQYF
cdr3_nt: TGTGCCAGCAGCATAAGACAGGGCGCCTACGAGCAGTACTTC

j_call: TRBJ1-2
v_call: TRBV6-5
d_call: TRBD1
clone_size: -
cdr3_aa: CASSLKDRGHGYTF
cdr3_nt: TGTGCCAGCAGTCTTAAGGACAGGGGCCATGGCTACACCTTC

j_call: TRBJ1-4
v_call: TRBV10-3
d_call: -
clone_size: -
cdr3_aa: CAISAQLTNEKLFF
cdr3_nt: TGTGCCATCAGTGCACAGCTTACTAATGAAAAACTGTTTTTT

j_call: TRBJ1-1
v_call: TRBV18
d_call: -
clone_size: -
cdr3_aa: CASSLGQNEAFF
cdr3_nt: TGTGCCAGCTCCCTTGGACAGAATGAAGCTTTCTTT

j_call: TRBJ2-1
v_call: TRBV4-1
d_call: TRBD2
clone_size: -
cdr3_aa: CASSQVWVAGTVSSYNEQFF
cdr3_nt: TGCGCCAGCAGCCAAGTATGGGTAGCGGGTACAGTAAGCTCCTACAATGAGCAGTTCTTC

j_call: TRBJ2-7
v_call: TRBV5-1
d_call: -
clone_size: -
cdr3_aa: CASSLGSGESFYEQYF
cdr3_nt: TGCGCCAGCAGCTTGGGTAGCGGAGAAAGTTTCTACGAGCAGTACTTC

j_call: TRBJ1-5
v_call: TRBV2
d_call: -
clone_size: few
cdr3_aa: CASSVLGAHQPQHF
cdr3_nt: TGTGCCAGCAGTGTATTGGGGGCGCATCAGCCCCAGCATTTT

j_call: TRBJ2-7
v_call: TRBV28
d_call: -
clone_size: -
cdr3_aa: CASSGNRENWSYEQYF
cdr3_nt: TGTGCCAGCAGCGGAAACAGGGAAAACTGGTCCTACGAGCAGTACTTC

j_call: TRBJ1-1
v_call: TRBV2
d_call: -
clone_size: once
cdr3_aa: CASSELVNRMTLNTEAFF
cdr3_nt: TGTGCCAGCAGTGAGTTGGTAAACCGGATGACACTGAACACTGAAGCTTTCTTT

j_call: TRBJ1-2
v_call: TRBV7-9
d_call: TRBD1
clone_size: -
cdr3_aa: CASSLGQGNYGYTF
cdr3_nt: TGTGCCAGCAGCTTGGGACAGGGGAACTATGGCTACACCTTC

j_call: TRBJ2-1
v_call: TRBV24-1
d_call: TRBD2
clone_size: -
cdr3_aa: CATKSGSSYNEQFF
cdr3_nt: TGTGCCACCAAGAGCGGGAGTAGCTACAATGAGCAGTTCTTC

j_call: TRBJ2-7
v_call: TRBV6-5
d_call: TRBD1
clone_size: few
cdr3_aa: CASSSPGTGVYEQYF
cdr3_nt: TGTGCCAGCAGTTCCCCCGGGACAGGAGTCTACGAGCAGTACTTC

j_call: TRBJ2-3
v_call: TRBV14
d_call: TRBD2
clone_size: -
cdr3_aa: CASSRGLADTQYF
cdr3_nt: TGTGCCAGCAGCCGGGGACTAGCGGACACGCAGTATTTT

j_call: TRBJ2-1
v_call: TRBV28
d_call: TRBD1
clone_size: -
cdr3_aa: CASRDRDRDEQFF
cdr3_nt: TGTGCCAGCAGGGACAGGGATCGGGATGAGCAGTTCTTC

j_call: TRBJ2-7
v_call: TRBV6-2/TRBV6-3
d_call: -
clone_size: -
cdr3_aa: CASSYSFLGGRAYEQYF
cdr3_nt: TGTGCCAGCAGTTACTCTTTTTTGGGAGGAAGGGCCTACGAGCAGTACTTC

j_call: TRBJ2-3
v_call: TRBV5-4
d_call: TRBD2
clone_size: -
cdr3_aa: CASSLFRLAGDTQYF
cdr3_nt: TGTGCCAGCAGCTTGTTTCGGCTAGCGGGAGATACGCAGTATTTT

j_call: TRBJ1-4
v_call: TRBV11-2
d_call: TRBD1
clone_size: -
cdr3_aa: CASSLYRGGNEKLFF
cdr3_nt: TGTGCCAGCAGCTTATACAGGGGGGGTAATGAAAAACTGTTTTTT

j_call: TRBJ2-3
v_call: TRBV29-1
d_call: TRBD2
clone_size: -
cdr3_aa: CSVGTSGIMGTDTQYF
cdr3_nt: TGCAGCGTTGGGACTAGCGGGATCATGGGTACAGATACGCAGTATTTT

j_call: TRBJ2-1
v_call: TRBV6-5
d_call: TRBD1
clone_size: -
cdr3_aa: CASSRRDRGNEQFF
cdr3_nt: TGTGCCAGCAGTCGCCGGGACAGGGGAAATGAGCAGTTCTTC

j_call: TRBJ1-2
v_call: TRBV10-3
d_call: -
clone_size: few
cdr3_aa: CAISDVGERGYTF
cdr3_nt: TGTGCCATCAGTGATGTCGGAGAGCGGGGCTACACCTTC

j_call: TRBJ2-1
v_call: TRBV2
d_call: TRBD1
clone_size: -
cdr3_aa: CASSERSGGLVGEQFF
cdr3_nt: TGTGCCAGCAGTGAGAGGTCAGGGGGCTTAGTTGGTGAGCAGTTCTTC

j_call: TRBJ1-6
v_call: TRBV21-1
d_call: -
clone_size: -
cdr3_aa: CASSHWLGVNSPLHF
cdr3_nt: TGTGCCAGCAGCCACTGGTTAGGGGTCAATTCACCCCTCCACTTT

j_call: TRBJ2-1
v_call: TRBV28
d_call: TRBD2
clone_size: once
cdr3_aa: CASRVSGRVNEQFF
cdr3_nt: TGTGCCAGCAGGGTTAGCGGGAGGGTGAATGAGCAGTTCTTC

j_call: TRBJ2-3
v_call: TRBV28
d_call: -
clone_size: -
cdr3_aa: CASTAGLDTQYF
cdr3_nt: TGTGCCAGCACGGCGGGGCTAGATACGCAGTATTTT

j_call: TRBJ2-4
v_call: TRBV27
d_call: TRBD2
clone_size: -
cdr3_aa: CASSPGLAGGWLAKNIQYF
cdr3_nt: TGTGCCAGCAGTCCGGGACTAGCGGGAGGCTGGTTAGCCAAAAACATTCAGTACTTC

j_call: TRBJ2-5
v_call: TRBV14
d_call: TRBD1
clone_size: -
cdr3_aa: CASSQDSRDSNQETQYF
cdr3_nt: TGTGCCAGCAGCCAAGATTCCCGGGACAGTAACCAAGAGACCCAGTACTTC

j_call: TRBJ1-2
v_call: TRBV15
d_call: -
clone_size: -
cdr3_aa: CATSSYPANYGYTF
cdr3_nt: TGTGCCACCAGCAGTTATCCCGCTAACTATGGCTACACCTTC

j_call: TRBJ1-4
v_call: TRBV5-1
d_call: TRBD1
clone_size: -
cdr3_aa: CASGRGSATNEKLFF
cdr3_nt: TGCGCCAGCGGCAGGGGGAGTGCAACTAATGAAAAACTGTTTTTT

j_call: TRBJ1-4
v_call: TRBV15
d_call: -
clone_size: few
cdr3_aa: CATSRDLAGANEKLFF
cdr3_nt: TGTGCCACCAGCAGAGATTTGGCAGGGGCTAATGAAAAACTGTTTTTT

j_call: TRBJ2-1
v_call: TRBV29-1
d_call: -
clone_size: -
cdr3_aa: CSVEYYALNEQFF
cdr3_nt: TGCAGCGTTGAATATTATGCGCTCAATGAGCAGTTCTTC

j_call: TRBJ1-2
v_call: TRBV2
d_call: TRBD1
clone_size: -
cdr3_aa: CASRTGTGNRGYTF
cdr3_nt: TGTGCCAGCAGAACCGGGACAGGGAATAGAGGCTACACCTTC

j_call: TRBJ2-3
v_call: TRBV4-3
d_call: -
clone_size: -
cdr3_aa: CASSQADGGTADTQYF
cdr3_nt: TGCGCCAGCAGCCAAGCCGACGGCGGGACGGCAGATACGCAGTATTTT

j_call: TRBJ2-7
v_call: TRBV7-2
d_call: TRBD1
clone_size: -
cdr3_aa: CASSPTGQSAEQYF
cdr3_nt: TGTGCCAGCAGCCCGACGGGACAGTCGGCCGAGCAGTACTTC

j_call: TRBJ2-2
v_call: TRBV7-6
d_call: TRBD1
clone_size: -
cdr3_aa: CASSPLQGAGELFF
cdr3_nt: TGTGCCAGCAGCCCCCTCCAGGGGGCCGGGGAGCTGTTTTTT

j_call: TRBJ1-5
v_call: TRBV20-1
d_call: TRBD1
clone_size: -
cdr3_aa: CSASGGQRNQPQHF
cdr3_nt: TGCAGTGCTAGTGGGGGACAGCGAAATCAGCCCCAGCATTTT

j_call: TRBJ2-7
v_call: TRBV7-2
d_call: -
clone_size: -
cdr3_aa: CASSLVSTLGLASAYEQYF
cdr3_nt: -

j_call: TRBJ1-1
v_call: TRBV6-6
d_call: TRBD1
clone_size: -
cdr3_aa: CASRYQGAAEAFF
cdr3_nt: TGTGCCAGCAGATACCAGGGGGCCGCTGAAGCTTTCTTT

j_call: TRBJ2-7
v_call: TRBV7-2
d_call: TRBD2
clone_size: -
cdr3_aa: CASSLTSGRWEEQYF
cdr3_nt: TGTGCCAGCAGCCTAACTAGCGGGAGGTGGGAGGAGCAGTACTTC